This T cell receptor beta chain was identified in a study of naive and memory T cell subsets. Study outcomes and limitations: Over 90% of naive TCR sequences appeared only once after error correction, unlike memory subsets. A few larger clonotypes appeared in naive repertoires, especially CD8, possibly memory cells re-expressing CD45RA. TCR counts from RNA may reflect activation-linked expression changes. In CD4 and CD8 cells, diversity dropped from naive through EMRA.

To note about this clonotype: Its target is not known.

This CDR3 spans 15 amino acids. Looked up from germline, CDR1 is SGDLS and CDR2 is YYNGEE. Trimming took 0 bases from V and 4 from J; bases not matched to a gene: 4. The beta constant-region primer was an equimolar mix of two oligonucleotides covering TRBC1 and TRBC2. Four rounds of PCR amplified the ligated cDNA using nested alpha and beta constant-region primers plus SP2. MiXCR was run by TCRdb on the UMI-ligation and nested PCR reads, yielding one entry per CDR3 protein. The table has over 65,000 distinct CDR3 sequences, 9% to 9.5% seen once. The chain combines TRBV9 with TRBJ1-3, with TRBD1 matching over 7 bases. Sequenced material: naive CD8+ T cells from blood. The clonotype comes from a human donor in good health. The CDR3 DNA follows: TGTGCCAGCAGCGTAGGACAGGGTATCGGAAACACCATATATTTT. It codes for CASSVGQGIGNTIYF.